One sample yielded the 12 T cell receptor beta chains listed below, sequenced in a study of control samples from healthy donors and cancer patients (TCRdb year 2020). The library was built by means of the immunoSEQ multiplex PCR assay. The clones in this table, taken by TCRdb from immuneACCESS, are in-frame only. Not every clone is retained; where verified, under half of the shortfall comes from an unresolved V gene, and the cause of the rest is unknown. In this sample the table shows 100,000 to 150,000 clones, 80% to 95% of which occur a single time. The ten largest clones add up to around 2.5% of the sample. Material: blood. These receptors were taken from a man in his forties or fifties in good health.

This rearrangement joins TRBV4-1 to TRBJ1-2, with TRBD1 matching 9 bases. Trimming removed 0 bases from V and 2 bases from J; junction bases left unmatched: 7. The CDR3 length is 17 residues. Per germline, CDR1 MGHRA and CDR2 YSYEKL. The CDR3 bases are TGCGCCAGCAGCCAAGACAAACAGGGGGCGCAGAACTATGGCTACACCTTC. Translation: CASSQDKQGAQNYGYTF.

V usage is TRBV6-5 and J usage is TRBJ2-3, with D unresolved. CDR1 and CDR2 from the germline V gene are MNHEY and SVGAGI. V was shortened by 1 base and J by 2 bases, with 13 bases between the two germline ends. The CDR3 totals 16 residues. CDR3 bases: TGTGCCAGCAGTTACTTGGCAGTGCGGTACACAGATACGCAGTATTTT. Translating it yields CASSYLAVRYTDTQYF.

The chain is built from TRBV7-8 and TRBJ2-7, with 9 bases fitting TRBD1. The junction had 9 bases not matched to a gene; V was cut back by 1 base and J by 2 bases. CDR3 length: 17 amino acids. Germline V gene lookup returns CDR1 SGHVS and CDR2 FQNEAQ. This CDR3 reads CASSLGPGQGGTYEQYF. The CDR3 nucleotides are TGTGCCAGCAGCTTAGGTCCGGGACAGGGAGGAACCTACGAGCAGTACTTC.

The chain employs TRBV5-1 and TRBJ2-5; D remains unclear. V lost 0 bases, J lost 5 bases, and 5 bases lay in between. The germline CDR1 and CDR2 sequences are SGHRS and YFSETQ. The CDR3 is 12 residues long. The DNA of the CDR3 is TGCGCCAGCAGCTTGGCCCGGGAGACCCAGTACTTC. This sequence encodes CASSLARETQYF.

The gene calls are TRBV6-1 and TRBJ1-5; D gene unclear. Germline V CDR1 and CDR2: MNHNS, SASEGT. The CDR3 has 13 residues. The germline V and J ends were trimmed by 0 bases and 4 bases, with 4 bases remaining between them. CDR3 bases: TGTGCCAGCAGTGAAGCGAGAAATCAGCCCCAGCATTTT. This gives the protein CASSEARNQPQHF.

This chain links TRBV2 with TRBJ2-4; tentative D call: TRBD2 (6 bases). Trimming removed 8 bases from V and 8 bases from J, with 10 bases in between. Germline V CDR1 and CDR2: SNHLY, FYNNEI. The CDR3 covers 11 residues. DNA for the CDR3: TGTGCCAGCGGGGGGTGGGACATTCAGTACTTC. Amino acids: CASGGWDIQYF.

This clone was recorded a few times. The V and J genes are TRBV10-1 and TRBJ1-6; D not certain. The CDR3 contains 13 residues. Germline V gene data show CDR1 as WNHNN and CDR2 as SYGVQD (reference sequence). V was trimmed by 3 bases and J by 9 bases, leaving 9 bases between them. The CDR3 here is CASSDRRGSPLHF. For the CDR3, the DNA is TGCGCCAGCAGTGATCGACGGGGTTCACCCCTCCACTTT.

The CDR3 region is CASSRGQGAYEQYF. The CDR3 DNA reads TGTGCCAGCTCCCGGGGACAGGGGGCCTACGAGCAGTACTTC. The chain links TRBV18 to TRBJ2-7; 11 nucleotides align to TRBD1. The CDR3 is 14 residues long. Trimming at V came to 6 bases and at J to 2 bases, leaving 3 bases not matched to a gene. CDR1 is KGHSH and CDR2 is LQKENI in the germline V gene.

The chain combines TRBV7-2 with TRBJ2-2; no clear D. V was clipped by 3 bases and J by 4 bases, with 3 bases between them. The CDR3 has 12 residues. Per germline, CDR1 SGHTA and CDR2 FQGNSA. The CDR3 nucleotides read TGTGCCAGCAGCTTGTTCACCGGGGAGCTGTTTTTT. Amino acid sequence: CASSLFTGELFF.

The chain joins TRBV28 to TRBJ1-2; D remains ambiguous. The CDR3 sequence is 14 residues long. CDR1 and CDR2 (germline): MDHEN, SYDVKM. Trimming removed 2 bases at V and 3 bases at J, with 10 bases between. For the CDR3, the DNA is TGTGCCAGCAGTTTAACCCCTCGTGACTATGGCTACACCTTC. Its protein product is CASSLTPRDYGYTF.

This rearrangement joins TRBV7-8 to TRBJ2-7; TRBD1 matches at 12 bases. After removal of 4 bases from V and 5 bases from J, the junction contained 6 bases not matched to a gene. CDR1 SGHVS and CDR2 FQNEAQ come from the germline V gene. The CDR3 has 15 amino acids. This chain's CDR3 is CASSSGGTGGNEQYF. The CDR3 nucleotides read TGTGCCAGCAGCTCAGGCGGGACAGGGGGCAACGAGCAGTACTTC. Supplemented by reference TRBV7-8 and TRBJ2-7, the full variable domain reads GAGVSQSPRYKVAKRGQDVALRCDPISGHVSLFWYQQALGQGPEFLTYFQNEAQLDKSGLPSDRFFAERPEGSVSTLKIQRTQQEDSAVYLCASSSGGTGGNEQYFGPGTRLTVT.

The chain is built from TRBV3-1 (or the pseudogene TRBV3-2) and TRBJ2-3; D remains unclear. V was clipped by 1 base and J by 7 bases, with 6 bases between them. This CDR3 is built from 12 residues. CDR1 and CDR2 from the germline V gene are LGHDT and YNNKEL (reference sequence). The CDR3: CASSQGANTQYF. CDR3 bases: TGTGCCAGCAGCCAAGGGGCCAATACGCAGTATTTT.